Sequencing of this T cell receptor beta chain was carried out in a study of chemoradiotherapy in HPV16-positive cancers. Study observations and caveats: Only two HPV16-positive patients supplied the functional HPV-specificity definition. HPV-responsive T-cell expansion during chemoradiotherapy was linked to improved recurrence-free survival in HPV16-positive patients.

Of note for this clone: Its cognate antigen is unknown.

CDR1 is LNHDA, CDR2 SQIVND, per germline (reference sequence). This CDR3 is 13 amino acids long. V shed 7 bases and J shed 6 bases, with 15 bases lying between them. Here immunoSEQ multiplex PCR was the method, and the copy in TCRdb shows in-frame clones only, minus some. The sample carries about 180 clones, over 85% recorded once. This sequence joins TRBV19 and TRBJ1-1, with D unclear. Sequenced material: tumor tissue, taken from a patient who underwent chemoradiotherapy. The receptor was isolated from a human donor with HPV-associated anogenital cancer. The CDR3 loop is CASTPVDSPEAFF. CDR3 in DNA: TGTGCCAGTACCCCGGTGGATTCCCCTGAAGCTTTCTTT.